What follows are 13 T cell receptor beta chains derived from one specimen sequenced in a study of shared clonotypes between healthy human individuals. Here immunoSEQ multiplex PCR was the method, and the copy in TCRdb shows in-frame clones only, minus some. The sample has 2 million to 2.5 million clones; approximately 93% are singletons. Input material: naive CD4+ T cells from PBMCs. Subset denoted: CD45RA+ positively selected. The source of these receptors is a young man in good health. Some clones in this sample may be carry-over from other donors' samples.

This chain connects TRBV28 to TRBJ1-2; D is undetermined. V lost 6 bases and J lost 1, with 12 bases in between. Per the germline V gene, CDR1 is MDHEN and CDR2 is SYDVKM. This CDR3 is 14 amino acids long. In DNA, the CDR3 is TGTGCCAGCAGAATCCCATTATTTAACTATGGCTACACCTTC. It yields the protein CASRIPLFNYGYTF.

In DNA, the CDR3 is TGCAGCGTAGTGAACGGGACCGGGGAGCTGTTTTTT. The encoded protein is CSVVNGTGELFF. V and J are TRBV29-1 and TRBJ2-2; the D is unclear. Germline V gene data show CDR1 as SQVTM and CDR2 as ANQGSEA. V gave up 6 bases and J gave up 5 bases, with 10 bases separating them. This CDR3 contains 12 residues.

The CDR3 spells CASSSPGTSAWVGYNEQFF. DNA of the CDR3: TGTGCCAGCAGCTCCCCCGGGACTAGCGCTTGGGTCGGGTACAATGAGCAGTTCTTC. The chain recombines TRBV7-8 with TRBJ2-1, with 10 nucleotides matching TRBD2. This CDR3 region has 19 residues. Germline V lookup: CDR1 SGHVS, CDR2 FQNEAQ. Trimming removed 4 bases from V and 4 bases from J; junction bases left unmatched: 16.

J is TRBJ2-5 and V is TRBV7-9; TRBD2 aligns across 9 bases. The CDR3 has 17 residues. From germline, CDR1 is SEHNR and CDR2 FQNEAQ (reference sequence). V was clipped by 5 bases and J by 5 bases; unmatched bases: 15. The CDR3 spells CASSPTLGGRAVETQYF. In DNA form, the CDR3 reads TGTGCCAGCAGCCCCACCTTGGGCGGGAGGGCCGTGGAGACCCAGTACTTC.

This chain connects TRBV5-4 to TRBJ2-1; D is uncertain. The CDR3 covers 14 residues. V was clipped by 4 bases and J by 2 bases, with 10 bases between them. Germline CDR1 is SGHNT and CDR2 is YYREEE (reference sequence). CDR3 protein: CASSPTGAYNEQFF. CDR3 DNA sequence: TGTGCCAGCAGCCCCACTGGGGCCTACAATGAGCAGTTCTTC.

The chain has TRBV18 and TRBJ2-3, with D perhaps matching TRBD2 (5 bases). The germline CDR1 and CDR2 sequences are KGHSH and LQKENI. This CDR3 has 17 amino acids. Deletions cut 1 base from V and 4 bases from J, with 18 bases between. The CDR3 here is CASSPRGLDLGPDTQYF. CDR3 DNA: TGTGCCAGCTCACCACGCGGTCTGGACTTGGGTCCAGATACGCAGTATTTT.

About this clone itself: This CDR3 is also generated by other DNA sequences in the sample. This chain links TRBV5-1 with TRBJ2-1; TRBD2 matches at 8 bases. V was clipped by 0 bases and J by 4 bases; unmatched bases: 3. Germline V gene lookup returns CDR1 SGHRS and CDR2 YFSETQ. This CDR3 has 15 amino acids. CDR3: CASSLVSGIYNEQFF. CDR3 nucleotides: TGCGCCAGCAGCTTGGTTAGCGGGATATACAATGAGCAGTTCTTC.

This clone was found once. The sample holds other DNA sequences that translate to the same CDR3. The V call is TRBV5-1, the J call TRBJ2-1; D is unclear. Germline-derived CDR1 and CDR2 are SGHRS and YFSETQ. This CDR3 has 16 residues. Trimming took off 0 bases at V and 0 bases at J, with 10 bases between the two ends. This chain's CDR3 is CASSLVVGSSYNEQFF. The CDR3 DNA reads as TGCGCCAGCAGCTTGGTCGTGGGCAGCTCCTACAATGAGCAGTTCTTC.

The chain links TRBV19 to TRBJ2-5; 13 nucleotides line up with TRBD2. V lost 5 bases, J lost 1 base, and 4 bases stayed unmatched. The CDR3 is made up of 16 amino acids. Per germline, CDR1 LNHDA and CDR2 SQIVND (reference sequence). CDR3 coding DNA: TGTGCCAGTAGTCCCAGACTAGCGGGAGGCCAAGAGACCCAGTACTTC. This translates into CASSPRLAGGQETQYF.

This chain joins TRBV7-8 and TRBJ1-2; TRBD1 is a possible D gene (5 bases). Trimming shortened V by 5 bases and J by 5 bases, and 15 bases separated the two germline ends. This CDR3 is built from 14 residues. Germline CDR1 is SGHVS and CDR2 is FQNEAQ. The CDR3 DNA follows: TGTGCCAGCAGCCCACAGGACCGTTATTATGGCTACACCTTC. Translation: CASSPQDRYYGYTF.

The J gene is TRBJ2-7, the V gene TRBV7-2; no clear D gene. V lost 2 bases to trimming and J lost 5 bases, with 10 bases between them. CDR1 SGHTA and CDR2 FQGNSA come from the germline V gene. There are 13 residues in the CDR3. In DNA, the CDR3 is TGTGCCAGCAGCTTACGCTACCCGGACGAGCAGTACTTC. Its translation: CASSLRYPDEQYF. The full variable domain, its missing parts supplied by reference TRBV7-2 and TRBJ2-7, is GAGVSQSPSNKVTEKGKDVELRCDPISGHTALYWYRQSLGQGLEFLIYFQGNSAPDKSGLPSDRFSAERTGGSVSTLTIQRTQQEDSAVYLCASSLRYPDEQYFGPGTRLTVT.

The chain couples TRBV5-6 to TRBJ2-7, with D unclear. Per the germline V gene, CDR1 is SGHDT and CDR2 is YYEEEE. Trimming took off 4 bases at V and 0 bases at J, with 14 bases between the two ends. The CDR3 totals 15 residues. The CDR3 here is CASSTPLTNSYEQYF. CDR3 in DNA: TGTGCCAGCAGCACACCACTCACCAACTCCTACGAGCAGTACTTC.

This chain links TRBV2 with TRBJ2-2; TRBD1 matches at 8 bases. V lost 5 bases, J lost 0 bases, and 2 bases stayed unmatched. Germline V gene lookup returns CDR1 SNHLY and CDR2 FYNNEI. This CDR3 region has 15 residues. In DNA, the CDR3 is TGTGCCAGCAGTCGGGACAGGACGAACACCGGGGAGCTGTTTTTT. This codes for CASSRDRTNTGELFF.